Listed below are T cell receptor beta chains from one sample, sequenced in a study of regulatory T cells in long-lasting Graves disease. MiXCR was run by TCRdb on the multiplex PCR reads, yielding one entry per CDR3 protein. This table holds hundreds of thousands of distinct CDR3 sequences, roughly 23% found once. The sequencing here drew on peripheral blood mononuclear cells (PBMCs), taken when the disease was refractory, from a patient treated with antithyroid drugs. All receptors derive from a female donor with Graves disease. CDR3s include the opening cysteine and the closing phenylalanine or tryptophan. The D gene is left open where the match is weak. Clone size is shown for a subset of rows, as once, few, many or a class of expanded clone.

clone_size d_call cdr3_length j_call v_call cdr3_aa cdr3_nt
few TRBD1 13 TRBJ1-2 TRBV28 CASRQGGANGYTF TGTGCCAGCAGACAGGGGGGGGCTAATGGCTACACCTTC
- - 15 TRBJ1-2 TRBV2 CASSEEGGANYGYTF TGTGCCAGCAGTGAAGAAGGAGGAGCTAACTATGGCTACACCTTC
few - 14 TRBJ2-7 TRBV6-1 CASTQGGGSNEQYF TGTGCCAGCACTCAGGGGGGCGGGAGTAACGAGCAGTACTTC
- - 14 TRBJ2-2 TRBV7-9 CASRRGRLVGELFF TGTGCCAGCAGACGCGGGCGATTGGTCGGGGAGCTGTTTTTT
- TRBD2 15 TRBJ2-7 TRBV5-1 CASSLSGLAGVEQYF TGCGCCAGCAGCTTGTCGGGACTAGCGGGAGTCGAGCAGTACTTC
- TRBD2 15 TRBJ2-7 TRBV4-1 CASSHLAGGPYEQYF TGCGCCAGCAGCCACTTAGCGGGAGGGCCCTACGAGCAGTACTTC
- TRBD1 13 TRBJ1-4 TRBV11-2 CASSSNRGEKLFF TGTGCCAGCAGCTCAAACAGGGGGGAAAAACTGTTTTTT
many - 15 TRBJ1-1 TRBV28 CASSPNGAVNTEAFF TGTGCCAGCAGTCCCAACGGTGCAGTGAACACTGAAGCTTTCTTT
- - 16 TRBJ2-3 TRBV6-1 CASSDPDSSSTDTQYF TGTGCCAGCAGTGATCCCGACAGCTCAAGCACAGATACGCAGTATTTT
few TRBD1 15 TRBJ2-5 TRBV28 CASSLTGERGETQYF TGTGCCAGCAGCTTGACAGGGGAGAGGGGAGAGACCCAGTACTTC
- - 16 TRBJ2-6 TRBV19 CASSLTILSGANVLTF TGTGCCAGTAGCCTCACTATCCTCTCTGGGGCCAACGTCCTGACTTTC
- - 17 TRBJ2-1 TRBV20-1 CSGSGVPEKKHYNEQFF TGCAGTGGGTCGGGTGTGCCCGAAAAGAAACACTACAATGAGCAGTTCTTC
many - 12 TRBJ1-1 TRBV18 CASSPSGTEAFF TGTGCCAGCTCACCATCGGGGACTGAAGCTTTCTTT
many - 15 TRBJ2-7 TRBV7-9 CASSHDQGRSYEQYF TGTGCCAGCAGCCACGACCAGGGGCGCTCCTACGAGCAGTACTTC
many TRBD1 16 TRBJ2-7 TRBV12-3/TRBV12-4 CASSPPSGTVAYEQYF TGTGCCAGCAGTCCACCCTCCGGGACAGTTGCCTACGAGCAGTACTTC
many TRBD1 14 TRBJ2-5 TRBV30 CACPGQGALETQYF TGTGCCTGTCCGGGACAGGGGGCTTTGGAGACCCAGTACTTC
- - 13 TRBJ2-2 TRBV9 CTSSIGRFGELFF TGTACCAGCAGCATAGGGCGCTTCGGGGAGCTGTTTTTT
- - 15 TRBJ2-4 TRBV20-1 CSARPGMRAKNIQYF TGCAGTGCTAGGCCCGGGATGAGGGCCAAAAACATTCAGTACTTC
many - 15 TRBJ2-5 TRBV10-3 CAISEANRDGETQYF TGTGCCATCAGTGAGGCGAACAGGGATGGGGAGACCCAGTACTTC
few - 17 TRBJ2-2 TRBV9 CASSGHPRDTNTGELFF TGTGCCAGCAGCGGGCACCCCCGGGATACGAACACCGGGGAGCTGTTTTTT
many TRBD1 14 TRBJ2-7 TRBV28 CASRDGDRVSEQYF TGTGCCAGCAGGGACGGGGACAGGGTTTCCGAGCAGTACTTC
few - 16 TRBJ2-1 TRBV7-2 CASSLALAALTREQFF TGTGCCAGCAGCTTAGCGCTTGCAGCTTTAACCCGGGAGCAGTTCTTC
many - 12 TRBJ2-7 TRBV6-1 CASTYHMEGPYF TGTGCCAGCACCTATCACATGGAGGGGCCGTACTTC
few - 16 TRBJ2-7 TRBV6-1 CASSEENQAGLYEQYF TGTGCCAGCAGTGAAGAGAACCAAGCAGGCCTCTACGAGCAGTACTTC